This T cell receptor (beta chain) emerged from a study of response to subunit inactivated influenza vaccine. Study results and caveats: Each seasonal influenza vaccination, the authors suggested, recruits few new T cells.

Comments on this clonotype: What it binds is unknown.

MiXCR, run by TCRdb on the RT-PCR reads, gives a single entry per CDR3 protein. The sample shows about 500,000 distinct CDR3 sequences, about 15% of them seen only once. This CDR3 contains 13 residues. Trimming took 3 bases from V and 9 from J, leaving 12 bases between them. This TCR was recovered from a man in his fifties or sixties who received an inactivated influenza vaccine. This specimen was CD4+ T cells sorted from PBMCs, taken around 2 years after vaccination. This chain uses TRBV12-3 or TRBV12-4 with TRBJ1-5, with D hard to call. The CDR3 DNA reads as TGTGCCAGCAGTTTTAAGGGTACATTGCCCCAGCATTTT. Its protein is CASSFKGTLPQHF.